What follows describes a single T cell receptor (beta chain). What it binds is not known. The data were produced by immunoSEQ multiplex PCR, yet TCRdb's version contains in-frame clones alone and is incomplete. Of approximately 38,000 clones in the sample, around 89% were seen once. The ends were cut back, 3 bases at V and 4 bases at J, with 12 bases in the middle. The germline CDR1 and CDR2 sequences are LGHDT and YNNKEL (reference sequence). The length of the CDR3 is 14 residues. This specimen comes from a study of CD4 T cells in relation to SARS-CoV-2 and coronaviruses. Whole-study context: Crossreactive spike epitopes shared across donors were mapped to their HLA restriction. Notes on the study in general: Each donor contributed either pre-pandemic or post-infection samples, not both.

The TCR originated in an adult with COVID-19. The specimen sequenced was memory CD4+ T cells from PBMCs. The gene calls are TRBV3-1 (or the pseudogene TRBV3-2) and TRBJ1-1, with D uncertain. The CDR3 region is CASSHAPPGTEAFF. The CDR3, as DNA: TGTGCCAGCAGCCATGCGCCCCCGGGCACTGAAGCTTTCTTT.